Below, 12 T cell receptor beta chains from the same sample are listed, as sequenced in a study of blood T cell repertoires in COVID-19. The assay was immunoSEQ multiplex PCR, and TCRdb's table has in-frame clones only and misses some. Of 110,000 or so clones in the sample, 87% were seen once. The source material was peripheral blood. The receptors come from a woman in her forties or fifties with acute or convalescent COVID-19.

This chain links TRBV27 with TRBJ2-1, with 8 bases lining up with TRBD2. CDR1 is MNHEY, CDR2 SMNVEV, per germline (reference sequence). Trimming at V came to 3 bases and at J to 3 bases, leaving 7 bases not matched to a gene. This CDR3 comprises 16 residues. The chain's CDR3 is CASSFRGLAGYNEQFF. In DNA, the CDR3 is TGTGCCAGCAGTTTTCGAGGCCTAGCGGGCTACAATGAGCAGTTCTTC.

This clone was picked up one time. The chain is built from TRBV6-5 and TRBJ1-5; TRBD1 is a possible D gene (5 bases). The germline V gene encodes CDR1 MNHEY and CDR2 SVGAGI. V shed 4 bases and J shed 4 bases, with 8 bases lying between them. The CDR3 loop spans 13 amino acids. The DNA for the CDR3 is TGTGCCAGCAGTTGGACAAGTAATCAGCCCCAGCATTTT. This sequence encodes CASSWTSNQPQHF.

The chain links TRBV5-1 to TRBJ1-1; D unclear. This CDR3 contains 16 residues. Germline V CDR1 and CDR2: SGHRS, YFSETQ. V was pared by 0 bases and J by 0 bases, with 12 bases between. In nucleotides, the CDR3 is TGCGCCAGCAGCTTGGTAAGGGAGTCGATGAACACTGAAGCTTTCTTT. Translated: CASSLVRESMNTEAFF.

The CDR3 DNA follows: TGTGCCAGCAGCCCAACTAGCGGGCCATACCATACGCAGTATTTT. Translation: CASSPTSGPYHTQYF. This rearrangement joins TRBV7-2 to TRBJ2-3, with 9 bases fitting TRBD2. The V gene end was trimmed by 5 bases and the J gene end by 7 bases; junction bases not matched to a gene: 10. CDR3 length: 15 amino acids. Looked up from germline, CDR1 is SGHTA and CDR2 is FQGNSA.

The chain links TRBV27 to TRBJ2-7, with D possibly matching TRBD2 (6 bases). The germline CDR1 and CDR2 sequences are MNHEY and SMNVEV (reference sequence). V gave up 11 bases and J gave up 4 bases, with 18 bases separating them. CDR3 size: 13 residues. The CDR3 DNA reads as TGTGCCTTGACCATAGCGGATTCATACGAGCAGTACTTC. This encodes CALTIADSYEQYF.

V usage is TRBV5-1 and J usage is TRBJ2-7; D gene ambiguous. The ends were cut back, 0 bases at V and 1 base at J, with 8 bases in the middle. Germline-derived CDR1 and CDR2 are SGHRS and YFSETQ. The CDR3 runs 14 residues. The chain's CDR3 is CASSLELSSYEQYF. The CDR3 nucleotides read TGCGCCAGCAGCTTGGAGCTTAGTTCCTACGAGCAGTACTTC.

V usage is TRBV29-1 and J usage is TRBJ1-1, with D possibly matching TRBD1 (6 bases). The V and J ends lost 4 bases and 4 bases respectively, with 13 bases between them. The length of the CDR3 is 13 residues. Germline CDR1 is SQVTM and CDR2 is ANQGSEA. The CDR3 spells CSVVTGFSTEAFF. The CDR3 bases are TGCAGCGTTGTCACAGGGTTCAGCACTGAAGCTTTCTTT.

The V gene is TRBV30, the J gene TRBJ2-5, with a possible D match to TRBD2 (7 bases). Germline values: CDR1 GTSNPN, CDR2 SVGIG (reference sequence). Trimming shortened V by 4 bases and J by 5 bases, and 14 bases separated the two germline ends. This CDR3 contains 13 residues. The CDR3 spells CAWNVGGAETQYF. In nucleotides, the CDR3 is TGTGCCTGGAACGTGGGGGGGGCTGAGACCCAGTACTTC.

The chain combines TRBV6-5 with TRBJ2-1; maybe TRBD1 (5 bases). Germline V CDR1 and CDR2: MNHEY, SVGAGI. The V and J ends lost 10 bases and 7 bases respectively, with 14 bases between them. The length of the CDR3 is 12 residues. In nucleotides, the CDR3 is TGTGCCACCCGACAGTCTTTGAATGAGCAGTTCTTC. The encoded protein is CATRQSLNEQFF.

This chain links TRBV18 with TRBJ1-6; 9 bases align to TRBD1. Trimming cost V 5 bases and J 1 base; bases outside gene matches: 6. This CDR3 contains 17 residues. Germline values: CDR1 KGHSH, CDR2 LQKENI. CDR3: CASSTDRGSSYNSPLHF. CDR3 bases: TGTGCCAGCTCAACAGACAGGGGGTCTTCCTATAATTCACCCCTCCACTTT.

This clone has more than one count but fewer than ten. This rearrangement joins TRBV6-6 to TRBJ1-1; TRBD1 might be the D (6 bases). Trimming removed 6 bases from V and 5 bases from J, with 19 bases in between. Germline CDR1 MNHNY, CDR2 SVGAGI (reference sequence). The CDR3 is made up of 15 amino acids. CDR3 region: CASSRGRGALTEAFF. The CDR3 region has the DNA TGTGCCAGCAGCCGAGGCCGGGGGGCGCTAACTGAAGCTTTCTTT.

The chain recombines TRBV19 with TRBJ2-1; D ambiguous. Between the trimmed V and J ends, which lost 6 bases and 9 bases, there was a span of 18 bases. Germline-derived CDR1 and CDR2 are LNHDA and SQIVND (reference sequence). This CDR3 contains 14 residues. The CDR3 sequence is CASSLENTYTEQFF. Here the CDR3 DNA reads TGTGCCAGTAGCCTGGAGAATACCTATACTGAGCAGTTCTTC.